Each of the 32 T cell receptor beta chains below was sequenced from the same sample in a study of identical twins. From the 5' RACE reads, TCRdb called clonotypes with MiXCR, one entry per CDR3 protein. There are around 1.7 million distinct CDR3 sequences in the sample; around 33% occur only once, and about 0.27% lies in the top ten. Sequencing was carried out using cord blood. All receptors derive from a newborn girl in good health.

This clonotype was counted only a few times. This chain joins TRBV6-5 and TRBJ1-2; D remains ambiguous. This CDR3 is built from 13 residues. Germline V CDR1 and CDR2: MNHEY, SVGAGI. V shed 3 bases and J shed 4 bases, with 9 bases lying between them. The CDR3 DNA reads as TGTGCCAGCAGTTATACGGTTAGCTATGGCTACACCTTC. This translates into CASSYTVSYGYTF.

The gene calls are TRBV7-9 and TRBJ2-7; 8 positions agree with TRBD2. The trim removed 3 bases at V and 5 bases at J, leaving 3 bases unmatched. Per germline, CDR1 SEHNR and CDR2 FQNEAQ (reference sequence). This CDR3 has 13 amino acids. CDR3 amino acids: CASSLALADEQYF. Written as DNA, the CDR3 is TGTGCCAGCAGCTTGGCACTAGCGGACGAGCAGTACTTC.

This clonotype appeared a few times. V and J are TRBV2 and TRBJ1-2; D perhaps matches TRBD1 (5 bases). CDR1 SNHLY and CDR2 FYNNEI come from the germline V gene. Trimming pared 4 bases from V and 4 bases from J, leaving 19 bases between. There are 16 residues in the CDR3. CDR3 region: CASSAGPRWTSYGYTF. CDR3 in DNA: TGTGCCAGCAGTGCCGGCCCTCGGTGGACAAGCTATGGCTACACCTTC.

Comments on this clonotype: Compared with germline, one end of the junction differs, possibly owing to a read error. V gene TRBV20-1 combines with J gene TRBJ2-7; tentative D call: TRBD1 (6 bases). The J call may not be correct, given that the DNA end is closer to TRBJ2-5. In germline, CDR1 is DFQATT, CDR2 SNEGSKA (reference sequence). This CDR3 is 15 amino acids long. The CDR3: CGARMPQGTVKTQYF. CDR3 sequence (DNA): TGCGGTGCTAGAATGCCACAGGGAACCGTGAAGACCCAGTACTTC.

The gene calls are TRBV4-2 and TRBJ2-1; tentatively, D is TRBD1 or TRBD2 (5 bases each). The J call may be wrong; the DNA end is better matched by TRBJ2-7. The germline CDR1 and CDR2 sequences are LGHNA and YNFKEQ. The CDR3 covers 17 residues. The DNA of the CDR3 is TGTGCCAGCAGCCAAGATAGGGACGGCCCCCTCTACAATGAGCAGTACTTC. Amino acids: CASSQDRDGPLYNEQYF.

This clonotype turned up a few times. The CDR3 region is CASSQDGIQSYEQYF. The CDR3 DNA reads as TGTGCCAGCAGCCAAGATGGGATTCAATCCTACGAGCAGTACTTC. V gene TRBV4-2 combines with J gene TRBJ2-7; unclear D gene. CDR3 length: 15 residues. Germline V gene data show CDR1 as LGHNA and CDR2 as YNFKEQ. The V end was cut by 0 bases, the J end by 1 base, with 10 bases between.

The chain recombines TRBV6-1 with TRBJ1-6, with D uncertain. V was shortened by 2 bases and J by 9 bases, with 20 bases between the two germline ends. This CDR3 has 17 amino acids. Germline V gene data show CDR1 as MNHNS and CDR2 as SASEGT. The CDR3, as DNA: TGTGCCAGCAGTGAATTTTATTATGGCGTCGGAGGTTCACCCCTCCACTTT. Protein sequence: CASSEFYYGVGGSPLHF.

On this clonotype itself: A much larger clone differs from this one at a single base, so this may be a read error. The chain uses TRBV20-1 and TRBJ2-7, with a tentative D call TRBD2 (5 bases). This CDR3 is built from 12 residues. Germline V CDR1 and CDR2: DFQATT, SNEGSKA (reference sequence). CDR3 amino acids: CIARPSHYEQYF. DNA for the CDR3: TGCATTGCTAGGCCTAGCCACTACGAGCAGTACTTC.

The genes are TRBV12-3 or TRBV12-4 and TRBJ2-3, with 7 positions matching TRBD2. This CDR3 has 11 amino acids. V was pared by 8 bases and J by 8 bases, with 4 bases of the junction left unmatched. Here the CDR3 DNA reads TGTGCCAGCGATACGGGGGGTACGCAGTATTTT. The encoded protein is CASDTGGTQYF.

The CDR3 DNA is TGTGCCAGCAGCTTGAAGCTTTTAAACACTGAAGCTTTCTTT. Translated, it gives CASSLKLLNTEAFF. J is TRBJ1-1 and V is TRBV5-6; D remains unclear. The CDR3 contains 14 residues. V lost 1 base, J lost 2 bases, and 9 bases lay in between. Germline V lookup: CDR1 SGHDT, CDR2 YYEEEE.

This clonotype was picked up many times. The chain couples TRBV12-3 or TRBV12-4 to TRBJ2-7; no clear D gene. The CDR3 totals 13 residues. Between the trimmed V and J ends, which lost 3 bases and 0 bases, there was a span of 6 bases. The CDR3 nucleotides read TGTGCCAGCAGTTTCCGGGCCTCCTACGAGCAGTACTTC. It yields the protein CASSFRASYEQYF.

V is TRBV6-5 and J is TRBJ1-2; 10 bases are a match to TRBD1. CDR3 length: 15 residues. Germline V gene data show CDR1 as MNHEY and CDR2 as SVGAGI. Unmatched junction bases numbered 3, after V lost 1 base and J lost 4 bases. CDR3 amino acids: CASSYLTGGAYGYTF. Here the CDR3 DNA reads TGTGCCAGCAGTTACTTGACAGGGGGCGCCTATGGCTACACCTTC.

Only a few counts were recorded for this clonotype. This sequence joins TRBV6-5 and TRBJ2-7; TRBD2 aligns across 16 bases. Trimming took 0 bases from V and 4 from J; bases not matched to a gene: 3. The CDR3 covers 17 residues. Germline V gives CDR1 MNHEY, CDR2 SVGAGI. In nucleotides, the CDR3 is TGTGCCAGCAGTTACTCGGGACTAGCGGGAGGGCTGTACGAGCAGTACTTC. Its protein product is CASSYSGLAGGLYEQYF.

The rearrangement links TRBV5-1 to TRBJ2-5; tentatively, D is TRBD1 (6 bases). Trimming cost V 4 bases and J 1 base, with 17 bases left between them. From germline, CDR1 is SGHRS and CDR2 YFSETQ. The CDR3 is 16 residues long. The CDR3, as DNA: TGCGCCAGCAGCCGGGGACAATACGAGTCCCAAGAGACCCAGTACTTC. Translating gives CASSRGQYESQETQYF.

The chain couples TRBV7-9 to TRBJ1-1, with 8 bases matching TRBD1. Losses at the gene ends were 1 base for V and 1 base for J; bases not matched to a gene: 8. Germline V gene data show CDR1 as SEHNR and CDR2 as FQNEAQ (reference sequence). The CDR3 runs 17 residues. This CDR3 is CASSLETGVKRNTEAFF. CDR3 DNA: TGTGCCAGCAGCTTAGAGACAGGGGTAAAAAGGAACACTGAAGCTTTCTTT.

About this clonotype itself: Since a much larger clone is just one base distant, this may be a read error. This chain joins TRBV15 and TRBJ2-5; TRBD2 agrees at 8 bases. This CDR3 comprises 15 residues. Germline V gene data show CDR1 as LNHNV and CDR2 as YYDKDF (reference sequence). After removal of 2 bases from V and 4 bases from J, the junction contained 6 bases not matched to a gene. The CDR3: CATSRSSLAGETQYF. The CDR3 nucleotides read TGTGCCACCAGCAGATCTAGCCTAGCGGGAGAGACCCAGTACTTC.

This clonotype was counted only a few times. J is TRBJ1-1 and V is TRBV5-1; tentatively, D is TRBD1 (6 bases). V was trimmed by 1 base and J by 1 base, leaving 8 bases between them. Germline assignment: CDR1 SGHRS and CDR2 YFSETQ. This CDR3 comprises 14 residues. The CDR3: CASSLPDRNTEAFF. The DNA of the CDR3 is TGCGCCAGCAGCTTGCCGGACAGGAACACTGAAGCTTTCTTT.

The chain links TRBV30 to TRBJ2-7; maybe TRBD2 (6 bases). The V gene lost 5 bases and the J gene lost 7 bases, with 21 bases spanning the gap. CDR3 length: 14 amino acids. From germline, CDR1 is GTSNPN and CDR2 SVGIG (reference sequence). CDR3 loop: CAWQTSTLGNEQYF. CDR3 bases: TGTGCCTGGCAAACTAGCACCCTTGGCAATGAGCAGTACTTC.

This chain connects TRBV27 to TRBJ2-1, with a tentative D call TRBD1 (6 bases). Trimming pared 6 bases from V and 10 bases from J, leaving 25 bases between. The germline V gene encodes CDR1 MNHEY and CDR2 SMNVEV (reference sequence). The CDR3 extends over 16 amino acids. In DNA form, the CDR3 reads TGTGCCAGCAGCTTAAGAGGGACAATGAGATCCTACGAGCAGTTCTTC. Protein sequence: CASSLRGTMRSYEQFF.

A few counts support this clonotype. The chain joins TRBV25-1 to TRBJ2-1; 7 bases line up with TRBD1. This CDR3 is built from 13 residues. In germline, CDR1 is MGHDK, CDR2 SYGVNS. Trimming at V came to 2 bases and at J to 12 bases, leaving 7 bases not matched to a gene. The chain's CDR3 is CASSELRQGMQFF. The DNA of the CDR3 is TGTGCCAGCAGTGAACTAAGACAGGGTATGCAGTTCTTC.

J is TRBJ1-2 and V is TRBV10-3, with unresolved D. Trimming took off 3 bases at V and 8 bases at J, with 10 bases between the two ends. The germline V gene has CDR1 ENHRY and CDR2 SYGVKD. The CDR3 covers 12 residues. This CDR3 is CAISEDRGGYTF. Here the CDR3 DNA reads TGTGCCATCAGTGAAGACCGCGGAGGCTACACCTTC.

As to this clonotype: Lacking the conserved final phenylalanine or tryptophan, this CDR3 likely reflects a read error. V and J are TRBV25-1 and TRBJ1-6, with TRBD1 matching 9 bases. This CDR3 contains 15 residues. J was trimmed by 7 bases and V by 5 bases; bases with no gene match: 6. Germline V lookup: CDR1 MGHDK, CDR2 SYGVNS. The CDR3 protein is CASSFPGQGNSPLHV. CDR3 nucleotides: TGTGCCAGCAGTTTCCCGGGACAGGGCAATTCACCCCTCCACGTT.

V gene TRBV4-1 combines with J gene TRBJ2-7; TRBD2 might be the D (6 bases). The CDR3 contains 15 residues. CDR1 and CDR2 (germline): MGHRA, YSYEKL. Trimming took off 2 bases at V and 2 bases at J, with 13 bases between the two ends. CDR3 protein: CASSQISGRTYEQYF. CDR3 sequence (DNA): TGCGCCAGCAGCCAAATATCGGGGAGGACCTACGAGCAGTACTTC.

This chain uses TRBV7-8 with TRBJ2-2; weak D call: TRBD1 (5 bases). The CDR3 totals 14 residues. From germline, CDR1 is SGHVS and CDR2 FQNEAQ. The V end was cut by 2 bases, the J end by 5 bases, with 9 bases between. CDR3 loop: CASSLNRLTGELFF. The CDR3 DNA follows: TGTGCCAGCAGCTTAAACAGGCTAACCGGGGAGCTGTTTTTT. Full variable domain (rest looked up from reference TRBV7-8 and TRBJ2-2): GAGVSQSPRYKVAKRGQDVALRCDPISGHVSLFWYQQALGQGPEFLTYFQNEAQLDKSGLPSDRFFAERPEGSVSTLKIQRTQQEDSAVYLCASSLNRLTGELFFGEGSRLTVL.

This clonotype was picked up many times. V usage is TRBV7-9 and J usage is TRBJ2-4; D not resolved. The germline CDR1 and CDR2 sequences are SEHNR and FQNEAQ (reference sequence). This CDR3 has 15 residues. V lost 4 bases and J lost 0, with 10 bases in between. CDR3: CASSSQPVAKNIQYF. In nucleotides, the CDR3 is TGTGCCAGCAGCTCCCAACCTGTAGCCAAAAACATTCAGTACTTC.

This rearrangement joins TRBV4-1 to TRBJ2-7, with a possible D match to TRBD1 (6 bases). Trimming removed 5 bases from V and 7 bases from J, with 18 bases in between. The CDR3 has 14 residues. Germline V gene data show CDR1 as MGHRA and CDR2 as YSYEKL. CDR3 residues: CASSANQGSNEQYF. The CDR3 DNA sequence: TGCGCCAGCAGCGCCAACCAGGGGTCCAATGAGCAGTACTTC.

There are a few counts of this clonotype. In DNA, the CDR3 is TGTGCCAGCCACCGGGACAGACAGTTGAACACTGAAGCTTTCTTT. Translating gives CASHRDRQLNTEAFF. The chain links TRBV6-5 to TRBJ1-1; 7 positions agree with TRBD1. Germline lookup yields CDR1 MNHEY and CDR2 SVGAGI. J was trimmed by 0 bases and V by 8 bases; bases with no gene match: 9. The CDR3 is 15 amino acids.

The chain couples TRBV29-1 to TRBJ2-3; the match to TRBD2 covers 11 bases. The germline gives CDR1 SQVTM, CDR2 ANQGSEA. This CDR3 contains 15 residues. V trimming: 5 bases; J trimming: 0 bases; junction bases outside the gene matches: 4. CDR3 loop: CSVKTSGRSTDTQYF. CDR3 sequence (DNA): TGCAGCGTTAAAACTAGCGGGAGAAGCACAGATACGCAGTATTTT.

On this clonotype itself: A read error may be the cause here, since a much bigger clone is one base away. The chain has TRBV7-8 and TRBJ2-7, with 13 bases identical to TRBD2. Germline V gene sequence: CDR1 SGHVS, CDR2 FQNEAQ. Unmatched junction bases numbered 12, after V lost 1 base and J lost 12 bases. This CDR3 is built from 16 residues. The CDR3 here is CASSLGTSGSFETRYF. CDR3 in DNA: TGTGCCAGCAGCTTAGGGACTAGCGGGAGCTTTGAGACCCGGTACTTC.

In this sample, this clonotype turned up a few times. The chain carries TRBV20-1 and TRBJ2-7, with D uncertain. Germline V gene sequence: CDR1 DFQATT, CDR2 SNEGSKA (reference sequence). This CDR3 region has 14 residues. V shed 0 bases and J shed 2 bases, with 11 bases lying between them. The CDR3 nucleotides read TGCAGTGCTAGAGATAAGGCAGACCCCTACGAGCAGTACTTC. It yields the protein CSARDKADPYEQYF.

This clonotype has more than one count but fewer than ten. The junction differs from germline at one of its ends, possibly a read error. The CDR3 region is CASSYQVYTEAFF. In nucleotides, the CDR3 is TGTGCCAGCAGTTACCAGGTATACACTGAGGCTTTCTTT. The chain combines TRBV7-2 with TRBJ1-1; D remains unclear. This CDR3 is built from 13 residues. Germline-derived CDR1 and CDR2 are SGHTA and FQGNSA.

The chain couples TRBV20-1 to TRBJ2-2, with D possibly TRBD2 on 6 matching bases. Trimming shortened V by 7 bases and J by 1 base, and 16 bases separated the two germline ends. The germline V gene encodes CDR1 DFQATT and CDR2 SNEGSKA (reference sequence). This CDR3 has 15 amino acids. CDR3 in DNA: TGCAGTGGGACGGGGGTTTCGGGGAACACCGGGGAGCTGTTTTTT. It translates to CSGTGVSGNTGELFF.